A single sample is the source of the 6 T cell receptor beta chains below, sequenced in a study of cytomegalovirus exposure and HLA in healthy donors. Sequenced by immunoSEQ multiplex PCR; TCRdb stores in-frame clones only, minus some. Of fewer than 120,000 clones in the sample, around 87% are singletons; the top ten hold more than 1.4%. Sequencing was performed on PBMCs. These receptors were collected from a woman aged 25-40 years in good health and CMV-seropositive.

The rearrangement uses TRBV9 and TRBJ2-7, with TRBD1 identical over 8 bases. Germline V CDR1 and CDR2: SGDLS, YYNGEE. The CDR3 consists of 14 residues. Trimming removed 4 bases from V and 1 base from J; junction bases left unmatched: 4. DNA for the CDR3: TGTGCCAGCAGCTTCCGGGACAGGTCCTACGAGCAGTACTTC. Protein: CASSFRDRSYEQYF.

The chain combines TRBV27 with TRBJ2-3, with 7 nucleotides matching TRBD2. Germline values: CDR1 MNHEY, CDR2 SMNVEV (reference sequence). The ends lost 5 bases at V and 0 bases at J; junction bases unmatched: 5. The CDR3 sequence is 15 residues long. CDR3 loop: CASSSPAGSTDTQYF. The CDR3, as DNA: TGTGCCAGCAGTAGCCCAGCGGGGAGCACAGATACGCAGTATTTT.

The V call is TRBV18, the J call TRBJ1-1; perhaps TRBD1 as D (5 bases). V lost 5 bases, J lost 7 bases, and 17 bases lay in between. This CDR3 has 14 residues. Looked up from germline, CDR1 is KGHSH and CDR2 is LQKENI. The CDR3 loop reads CASSALRGGDEAFF. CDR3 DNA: TGTGCCAGCTCAGCCCTAAGGGGCGGTGATGAAGCTTTCTTT.

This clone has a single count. The CDR3 sequence is CASSFGGGTGYGYTF. In DNA form, the CDR3 reads TGTGCCAGCAGCTTTGGGGGCGGCACCGGCTATGGCTACACCTTC. This chain joins TRBV5-5 and TRBJ1-2, with D possibly matching TRBD1 (6 bases). The CDR3 is 15 residues long. Per the germline V gene, CDR1 is SGHKS and CDR2 is YYEKEE (reference sequence). The V end lost 2 bases, the J end lost 4 bases, and 15 bases lay between the germline ends.

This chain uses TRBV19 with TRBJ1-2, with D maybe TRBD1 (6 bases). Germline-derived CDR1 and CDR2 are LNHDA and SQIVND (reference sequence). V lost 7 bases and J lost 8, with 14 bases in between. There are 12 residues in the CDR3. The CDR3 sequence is CASMNRASGYTF. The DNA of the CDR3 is TGTGCCAGTATGAACAGGGCCAGCGGCTACACCTTC.

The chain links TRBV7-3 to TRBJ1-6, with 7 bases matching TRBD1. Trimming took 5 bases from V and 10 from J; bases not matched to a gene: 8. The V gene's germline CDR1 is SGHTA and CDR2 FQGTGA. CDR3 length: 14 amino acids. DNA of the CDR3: TGTGCCAGCAGCGAACAGGGGATAGGGTCACCCCTCCACTTT. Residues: CASSEQGIGSPLHF.